Below are 20 T cell receptor beta chains sequenced from a single sample in a study of blood T cell repertoires in COVID-19. The method was immunoSEQ multiplex PCR; TCRdb's version includes in-frame clones alone and lacks a portion of them. The repertoire holds about half a million clones, with 80% to 90% as singletons. Sequenced material: peripheral blood. The receptors were sampled from a human donor in a cohort sampled during active COVID-19.

This chain uses TRBV29-1 with TRBJ2-7; a weak D match, TRBD1 (6 bases). The germline CDR1 and CDR2 sequences are SQVTM and ANQGSEA. The length of the CDR3 is 12 residues. V was cut by 5 bases and J by 0 bases, with 8 bases left in between. Here the CDR3 DNA reads TGCAGCGTTAGACAGGCCTCCTACGAGCAGTACTTC. Its translation: CSVRQASYEQYF.

The chain links TRBV19 to TRBJ1-2; D call uncertain. Per the germline V gene, CDR1 is LNHDA and CDR2 is SQIVND (reference sequence). CDR3 size: 15 residues. Trimming removed 8 bases at V and 1 base at J, with 17 bases between. The CDR3 protein is CASQRVGGVNYGYTF. The CDR3 coding sequence is TGTGCCAGTCAACGGGTGGGAGGCGTTAACTATGGCTACACCTTC.

This chain links TRBV6-5 with TRBJ1-4; D might be TRBD1 (6 bases). Trimming took off 6 bases at V and 0 bases at J, with 8 bases between the two ends. CDR3 length: 14 residues. Germline V lookup: CDR1 MNHEY, CDR2 SVGAGI. This CDR3 reads CASRDSATNEKLFF. The CDR3 nucleotides are TGTGCCAGCAGGGACAGTGCAACTAATGAAAAACTGTTTTTT.

The chain couples TRBV7-3 to TRBJ1-6; no reliable D call. There are 16 residues in the CDR3. V shed 1 base and J shed 1 base, with 8 bases lying between them. Germline CDR1 SGHTA, CDR2 FQGTGA. The DNA of the CDR3 is TGTGCCAGCAGCTTAAAAGGAGTGTCCTATAATTCACCCCTCCACTTT. This sequence encodes CASSLKGVSYNSPLHF.

The chain couples TRBV6-5 to TRBJ1-1, with D perhaps TRBD1 (6 bases). This CDR3 has 15 amino acids. Per germline, CDR1 MNHEY and CDR2 SVGAGI. V was trimmed by 6 bases and J by 5 bases, leaving 19 bases between them. CDR3 amino acids: CASSLTAGAWTEAFF. Written as DNA, the CDR3 is TGTGCCAGCAGCCTAACCGCAGGGGCGTGGACTGAAGCTTTCTTT.

This chain joins TRBV4-2 and TRBJ1-2, with 7 bases lining up with TRBD1. J lost 7 bases, V lost 5 bases, and 7 bases had no gene match. The CDR3 runs to 13 residues. CDR1 is LGHNA, CDR2 YNFKEQ, per germline. The chain's CDR3 is CASSAYRGGGYTF. DNA for the CDR3: TGTGCCAGCAGCGCTTACAGGGGCGGTGGCTACACCTTC.

In DNA, the CDR3 is TGTGCCAGCAGTCGGGGGAGGGCCCTCGAAGATACGCAGTATTTT. Translating gives CASSRGRALEDTQYF. This sequence joins TRBV7-3 and TRBJ2-3; 7 bases are shared with TRBD2. The CDR3 runs 15 residues. V was clipped by 6 bases and J by 5 bases; unmatched bases: 11. Germline V CDR1 and CDR2: SGHTA, FQGTGA.

CDR3 nucleotide sequence: TGCAGTGCTAGTAGGGCCGGGACTAGCATTGTCGATGAGCAGTTCTTC. Protein: CSASRAGTSIVDEQFF. The chain uses TRBV20-1 and TRBJ2-1; TRBD2 matches at 9 bases. The CDR3 is 16 residues long. CDR1 DFQATT and CDR2 SNEGSKA come from the germline V gene (reference sequence). V lost 3 bases to trimming and J lost 8 bases; unmatched junction nucleotides: 14.

The chain combines TRBV6-2 or TRBV6-3 with TRBJ1-1; 11 bases line up with TRBD1. Germline CDR1 is MNHEY and CDR2 is SVGEGT. The CDR3 consists of 17 residues. Trimming at V came to 4 bases and at J to 5 bases, leaving 12 bases not matched to a gene. CDR3 DNA sequence: TGTGCCAGCAGTTTCTCGAGGACAGGGGGCGATCGGACTGAAGCTTTCTTT. Translation gives CASSFSRTGGDRTEAFF.

The chain uses TRBV5-5 and TRBJ2-5; no clear D gene. The germline gives CDR1 SGHKS, CDR2 YYEKEE (reference sequence). CDR3 length: 14 residues. The V and J ends lost 0 bases and 1 base respectively, with 7 bases between them. CDR3 sequence: CASSLAQIQETQYF. The CDR3 region has the DNA TGTGCCAGCAGCTTGGCCCAGATCCAAGAGACCCAGTACTTC.

The chain has TRBV30 and TRBJ2-1; 9 nucleotides align to TRBD2. CDR1 GTSNPN and CDR2 SVGIG come from the germline V gene (reference sequence). CDR3 length: 14 amino acids. Trimming at V came to 2 bases and at J to 8 bases, leaving 7 bases not matched to a gene. CDR3 protein: CAWSPGREGDEQFF. CDR3 in DNA: TGTGCCTGGAGTCCCGGGCGGGAGGGAGATGAGCAGTTCTTC.

The J gene is TRBJ2-1, the V gene TRBV30; TRBD2 agrees at 7 bases. V lost 3 bases and J lost 5; bases outside the gene matches: 7. The CDR3 covers 14 residues. Germline V CDR1 and CDR2: GTSNPN, SVGIG (reference sequence). CDR3 sequence reads: CAWRAGLADNEQFF. The CDR3 DNA reads as TGTGCCTGGAGGGCCGGGCTAGCGGACAATGAGCAGTTCTTC.

This clone showed up just once. The chain links TRBV27 to TRBJ2-5; weak D call: TRBD1 (5 bases). The CDR3 runs to 13 residues. V lost 8 bases and J 2 bases, leaving 12 bases between the germline ends. Germline V gives CDR1 MNHEY, CDR2 SMNVEV (reference sequence). The CDR3 loop reads CASGARTQETQYF. CDR3 DNA sequence: TGTGCCAGCGGGGCTAGAACTCAAGAGACCCAGTACTTC.

V and J are TRBV7-2 and TRBJ2-1, with TRBD1 matching 7 bases. The V segment lost 5 bases and the J segment 0 bases; nucleotides outside the gene matches: 7. Looked up from germline, CDR1 is SGHTA and CDR2 is FQGNSA. This CDR3 is built from 16 residues. CDR3 loop: CASSARQGSSYNEQFF. CDR3 bases: TGTGCCAGCAGCGCAAGACAGGGAAGCTCCTACAATGAGCAGTTCTTC.

The V call is TRBV4-1, the J call TRBJ2-5, with TRBD1 matching over 8 bases. Germline V gives CDR1 MGHRA, CDR2 YSYEKL. There are 16 residues in the CDR3. V was pared by 3 bases and J by 6 bases, with 12 bases of the junction left unmatched. CDR3 sequence reads: CASSQYSQGAEQTQYF. CDR3 nucleotides: TGCGCCAGCAGCCAGTACTCTCAGGGGGCAGAACAGACCCAGTACTTC.

Turning to this clone: Its ends do not fully match the called genes, so a read error is possible. The CDR3 here is CASSAGLAGGPRIF. The CDR3 DNA sequence: TGTGCCAGCAGCGCAGGACTAGCGGGAGGGCCCCGGATCTTC. The chain joins TRBV7-2 to TRBJ2-1, with 15 nucleotides matching TRBD2. The CDR3 contains 14 residues. The germline V gene has CDR1 SGHTA and CDR2 FQGNSA.

This sequence joins TRBV5-5 and TRBJ1-1; D gene uncertain. The CDR3 runs to 12 residues. V shed 3 bases and J shed 5 bases, with 8 bases lying between them. Germline CDR1 and CDR2: SGHKS and YYEKEE (reference sequence). CDR3 residues: CASSYTWTEAFF. The CDR3 nucleotides read TGTGCCAGCAGCTATACATGGACTGAAGCTTTCTTT.

The chain uses TRBV9 and TRBJ2-7, with D maybe TRBD2 (6 bases). The CDR3 has 14 residues. Trimming took 6 bases from V and 6 from J, leaving 19 bases between them. CDR1 and CDR2 from the germline V gene are SGDLS and YYNGEE. The CDR3 DNA follows: TGTGCCAGCAACCCGGAGGGCCTAGCGTTCGAGCAGTACTTC. Protein product: CASNPEGLAFEQYF.

The rearrangement uses TRBV6-5 and TRBJ1-6; 7 nucleotides align to TRBD1. The length of the CDR3 is 13 residues. The germline V gene encodes CDR1 MNHEY and CDR2 SVGAGI. The trim removed 7 bases at V and 9 bases at J, leaving 6 bases unmatched. In DNA form, the CDR3 reads TGTGCCAGCACAGACAGGGACCTTTCACCCCTCCACTTT. Translated: CASTDRDLSPLHF.

This chain links TRBV6-6 with TRBJ1-3, with TRBD1 as a possible D gene (6 bases). Germline loops: CDR1 MNHNY, CDR2 SVGAGI (reference sequence). V was cut by 5 bases and J by 4 bases, with 18 bases left in between. This CDR3 has 16 amino acids. As DNA, the CDR3 is TGTGCCAGCAGTCGAACAGGGAGAGTAGGCGGAAACACCATATATTTT. This gives the protein CASSRTGRVGGNTIYF.